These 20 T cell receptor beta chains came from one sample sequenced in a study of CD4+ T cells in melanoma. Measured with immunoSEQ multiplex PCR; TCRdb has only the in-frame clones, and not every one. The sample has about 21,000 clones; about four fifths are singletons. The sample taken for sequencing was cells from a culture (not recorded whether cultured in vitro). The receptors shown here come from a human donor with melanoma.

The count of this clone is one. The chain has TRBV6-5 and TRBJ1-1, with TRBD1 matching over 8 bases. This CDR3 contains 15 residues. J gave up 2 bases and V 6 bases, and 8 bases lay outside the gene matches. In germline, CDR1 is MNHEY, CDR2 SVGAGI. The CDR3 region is CASRAGTGENTEAFF. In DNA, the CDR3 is TGTGCCAGCAGGGCCGGGACAGGAGAAAACACTGAAGCTTTCTTT.

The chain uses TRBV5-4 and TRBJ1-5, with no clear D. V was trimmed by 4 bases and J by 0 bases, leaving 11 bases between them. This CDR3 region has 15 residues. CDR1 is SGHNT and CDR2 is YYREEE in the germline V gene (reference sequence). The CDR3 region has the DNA TGTGCCAGCAGCGACGGACCGTCTAGCAATCAGCCCCAGCATTTT. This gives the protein CASSDGPSSNQPQHF.

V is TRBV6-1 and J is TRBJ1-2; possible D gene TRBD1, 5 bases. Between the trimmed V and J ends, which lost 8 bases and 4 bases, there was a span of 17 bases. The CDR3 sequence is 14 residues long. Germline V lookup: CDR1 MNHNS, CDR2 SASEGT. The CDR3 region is CASVGGGSGYGYTF. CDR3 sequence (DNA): TGTGCCAGCGTGGGCGGGGGGTCGGGCTATGGCTACACCTTC.

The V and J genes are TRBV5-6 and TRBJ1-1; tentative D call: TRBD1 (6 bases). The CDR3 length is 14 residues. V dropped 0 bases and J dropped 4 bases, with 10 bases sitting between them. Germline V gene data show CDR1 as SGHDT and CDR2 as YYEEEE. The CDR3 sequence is CASSLVGGFTEAFF. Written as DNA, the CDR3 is TGTGCCAGCAGCTTGGTGGGGGGCTTCACTGAAGCTTTCTTT.

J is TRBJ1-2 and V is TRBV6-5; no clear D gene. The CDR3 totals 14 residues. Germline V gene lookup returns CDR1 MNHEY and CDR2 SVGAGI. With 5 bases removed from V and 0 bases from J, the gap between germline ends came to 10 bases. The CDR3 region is CASSPIVTNYGYTF. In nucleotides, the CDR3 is TGTGCCAGCAGTCCGATCGTGACTAACTATGGCTACACCTTC.

The CDR3 is CASSGMPVSFPYF. The CDR3 nucleotides read TGTGCCAGCAGTGGAATGCCGGTATCCTTCCCGTATTTT. The gene calls are TRBV2 and TRBJ2-3; no reliable D call. The CDR3 has 13 residues. V was clipped by 4 bases and J by 14 bases, with 19 bases between them. CDR1 SNHLY and CDR2 FYNNEI come from the germline V gene.

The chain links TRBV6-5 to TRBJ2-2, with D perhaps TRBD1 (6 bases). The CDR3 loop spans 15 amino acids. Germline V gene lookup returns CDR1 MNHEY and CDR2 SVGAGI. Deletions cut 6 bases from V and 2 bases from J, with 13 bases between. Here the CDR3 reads CASRPGQINTGELFF. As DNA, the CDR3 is TGTGCCAGCAGGCCCGGACAGATTAACACCGGGGAGCTGTTTTTT.

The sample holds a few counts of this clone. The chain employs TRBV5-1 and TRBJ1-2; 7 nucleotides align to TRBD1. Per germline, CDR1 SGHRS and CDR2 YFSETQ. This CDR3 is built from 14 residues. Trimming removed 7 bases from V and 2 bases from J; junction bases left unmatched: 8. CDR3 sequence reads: CASGPDRPNYGYTF. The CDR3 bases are TGCGCCAGCGGGCCGGACAGGCCCAACTATGGCTACACCTTC.

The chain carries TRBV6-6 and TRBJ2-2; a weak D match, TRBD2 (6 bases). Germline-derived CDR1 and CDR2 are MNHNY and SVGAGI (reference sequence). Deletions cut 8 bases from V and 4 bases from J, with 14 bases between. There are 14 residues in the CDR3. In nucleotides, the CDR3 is TGTGCCAGCCAAGGAGGGGTGGGCACCGGGGAGCTGTTTTTT. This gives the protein CASQGGVGTGELFF.

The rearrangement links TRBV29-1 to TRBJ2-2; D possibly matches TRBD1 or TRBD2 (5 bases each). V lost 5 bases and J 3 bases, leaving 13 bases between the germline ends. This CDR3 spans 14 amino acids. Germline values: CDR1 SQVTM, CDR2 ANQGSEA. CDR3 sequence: CSVHWGSDTGELFF. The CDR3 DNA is TGCAGCGTTCATTGGGGGTCGGACACCGGGGAGCTGTTTTTT.

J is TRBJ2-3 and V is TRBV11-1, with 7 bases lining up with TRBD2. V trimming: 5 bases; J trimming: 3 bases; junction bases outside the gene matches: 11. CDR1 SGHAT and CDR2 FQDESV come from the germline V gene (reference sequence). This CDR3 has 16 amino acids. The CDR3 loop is CASSTRGRYITDTQYF. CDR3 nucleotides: TGTGCCAGCAGCACGCGGGGGAGATACATAACAGATACGCAGTATTTT.

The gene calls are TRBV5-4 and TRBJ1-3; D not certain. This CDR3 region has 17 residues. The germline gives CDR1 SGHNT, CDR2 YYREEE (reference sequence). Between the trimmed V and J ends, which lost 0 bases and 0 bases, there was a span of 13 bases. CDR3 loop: CASSLAWPGSSGNTIYF. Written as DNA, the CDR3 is TGTGCCAGCAGCTTGGCGTGGCCGGGTAGCTCTGGAAACACCATATATTTT.

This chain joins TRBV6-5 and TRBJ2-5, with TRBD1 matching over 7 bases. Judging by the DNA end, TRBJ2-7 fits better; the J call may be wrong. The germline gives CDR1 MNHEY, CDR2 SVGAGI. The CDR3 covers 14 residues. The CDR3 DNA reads TGTGCCAGCAGGGCCCCGGGACAGTACTACGAGCAGTACTTC. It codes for CASRAPGQYYEQYF.

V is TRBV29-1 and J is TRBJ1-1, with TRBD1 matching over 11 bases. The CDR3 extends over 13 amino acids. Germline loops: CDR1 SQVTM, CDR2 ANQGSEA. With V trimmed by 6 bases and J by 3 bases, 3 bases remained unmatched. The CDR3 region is CSVGDRGDTEAFF. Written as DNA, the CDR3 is TGCAGCGTGGGGGACAGGGGGGACACTGAAGCTTTCTTT.

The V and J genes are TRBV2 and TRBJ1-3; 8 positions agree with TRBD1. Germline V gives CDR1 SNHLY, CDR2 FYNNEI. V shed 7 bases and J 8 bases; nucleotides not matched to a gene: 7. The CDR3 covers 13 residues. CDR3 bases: TGTGCCAGCAAACCCGACAGGGGCTACACCATATATTTT. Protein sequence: CASKPDRGYTIYF.

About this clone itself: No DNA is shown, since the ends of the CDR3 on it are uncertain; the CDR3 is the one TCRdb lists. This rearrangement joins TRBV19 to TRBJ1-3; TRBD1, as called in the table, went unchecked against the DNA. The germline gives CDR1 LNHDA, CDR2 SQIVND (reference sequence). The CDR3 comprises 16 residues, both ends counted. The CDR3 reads CASSSGQGFAGNTIYF.

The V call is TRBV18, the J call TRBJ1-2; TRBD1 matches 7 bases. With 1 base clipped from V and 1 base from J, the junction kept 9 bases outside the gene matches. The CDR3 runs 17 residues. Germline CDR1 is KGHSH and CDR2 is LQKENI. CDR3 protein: CASSPLSTGLDNYGYTF. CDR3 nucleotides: TGTGCCAGCTCACCACTATCGACAGGGTTGGATAACTATGGCTACACCTTC.

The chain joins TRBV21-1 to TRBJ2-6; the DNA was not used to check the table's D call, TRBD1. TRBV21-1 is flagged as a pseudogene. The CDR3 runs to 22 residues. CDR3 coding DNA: TGTGCCAGCAGCAGATTTCCGGGACAGTTGTTGCCCTTACTCTCTGGGGCCAACGTCCTGACTTTC. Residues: CASSRFPGQLLPLLSGANVLTF.

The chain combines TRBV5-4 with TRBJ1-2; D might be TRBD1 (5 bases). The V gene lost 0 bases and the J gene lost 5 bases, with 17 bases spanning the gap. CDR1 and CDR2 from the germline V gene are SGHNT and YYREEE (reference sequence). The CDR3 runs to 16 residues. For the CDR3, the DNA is TGTGCCAGCAGCTTGGCATCAAGGGGAGCAGAATATGGCTACACCTTC. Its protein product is CASSLASRGAEYGYTF.

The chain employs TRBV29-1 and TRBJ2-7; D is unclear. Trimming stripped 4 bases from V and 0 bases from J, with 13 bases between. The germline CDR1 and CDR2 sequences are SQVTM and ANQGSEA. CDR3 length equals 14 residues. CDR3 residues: CSVGNKWGSYEQYF. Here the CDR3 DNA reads TGCAGCGTTGGCAATAAATGGGGCTCCTACGAGCAGTACTTC.